Listed below are T cell receptor beta chains from one sample, sequenced in a study of immune evolution from preneoplasia to lung adenocarcinoma. Sequencing was performed with immunoSEQ multiplex PCR; in TCRdb, only in-frame clones are kept and a portion is missing. The table shows approximately 26,000 clones, with roughly 74% occurring only once. The sample taken for sequencing was FFPE invasive lung adenocarcinoma tissue. The receptors shown here come from a person aged 55-75 years with invasive lung adenocarcinoma. Some clones in this sample may be carry-over from other donors' samples. The CDR3 runs from the conserved cysteine through the conserved F or W. A D gene is named only where the DNA matches it firmly. Size values are once, few and many counts, or a class for expanded clones, and some rows have none.

J gene: TRBJ1-1; V gene: TRBV25-1; D gene: NA; clone size: NA; CDR3 DNA: TGTGCCAGCAGTGCCGGCCGGGGGTGGAACACTGAAGCTTTCTTT; CDR3 protein: CASSAGRGWNTEAFF
J gene: TRBJ2-2; V gene: TRBV5-1; D gene: NA; clone size: NA; CDR3 DNA: TGCGCCAGCAATAAACAGGCGGACACCGGGGAGCTGTTTTTT; CDR3 protein: CASNKQADTGELFF
J gene: TRBJ2-7; V gene: TRBV7-2; D gene: TRBD2; clone size: once; CDR3 DNA: TGTGCCAGCAGCACCTGGACTAGTCAAGGGGAGCAGTACTTC; CDR3 protein: CASSTWTSQGEQYF
J gene: TRBJ2-3; V gene: TRBV5-1; D gene: TRBD2; clone size: NA; CDR3 DNA: TGCGCCAGCAGACTCGGACTAGCGGGCAGCACAGATACGCAGTATTTT; CDR3 protein: CASRLGLAGSTDTQYF
J gene: TRBJ1-4; V gene: TRBV5-1; D gene: TRBD1; clone size: NA; CDR3 DNA: TGCGCCAGCAGCTTGACAGGGGGAGCTGAAAAACTGTTTTTT; CDR3 protein: CASSLTGGAEKLFF
J gene: TRBJ2-7; V gene: TRBV7-9; D gene: NA; clone size: once; CDR3 DNA: TGTGCCAGCAGCTTATCCCCACAGGATCGCGAGCAGTACTTC; CDR3 protein: CASSLSPQDREQYF
J gene: TRBJ1-5; V gene: TRBV6-6; D gene: NA; clone size: NA; CDR3 DNA: TGTGCCAGCAGTTACTCGAAAAATCAGCCCCAGCATTTT; CDR3 protein: CASSYSKNQPQHF
J gene: TRBJ1-5; V gene: TRBV12-5; D gene: NA; clone size: NA; CDR3 DNA: TGTGCTAGTGGTTTTGACAGTAATCAGCCCCAGCATTTT; CDR3 protein: CASGFDSNQPQHF
J gene: TRBJ2-3; V gene: TRBV6-6; D gene: NA; clone size: NA; CDR3 DNA: TGTGCCAGCAGTTACGTGGGCAGCACAGATACGCAGTATTTT; CDR3 protein: CASSYVGSTDTQYF
J gene: TRBJ1-5; V gene: TRBV27; D gene: TRBD1; clone size: NA; CDR3 DNA: TGTGCCAGCAGTTTATCGGGGACAGGCTATAATCAGCCCCAGCATTTT; CDR3 protein: CASSLSGTGYNQPQHF
J gene: TRBJ2-1; V gene: TRBV19; D gene: NA; clone size: NA; CDR3 DNA: TGTGCCAGTACGCAGGGCACTTACAATGAGCAGTTCTTC; CDR3 protein: CASTQGTYNEQFF
J gene: TRBJ2-1; V gene: TRBV5-1; D gene: NA; clone size: NA; CDR3 DNA: TGCGCCAGCAGCACCTCAGGGGCCGTTGTGTGGGATGAGCAGTTCTTC; CDR3 protein: CASSTSGAVVWDEQFF
J gene: TRBJ2-1; V gene: TRBV14; D gene: NA; clone size: NA; CDR3 DNA: TGTGCCAGCAGCCCATTACAGGGCGCCGCTTACAATGAGCAGTTCTTC; CDR3 protein: CASSPLQGAAYNEQFF
J gene: TRBJ2-1; V gene: TRBV2; D gene: TRBD2; clone size: NA; CDR3 DNA: TGTGCCAGTGCAGCGGGGGAGCAGTTCTTC; CDR3 protein: CASAAGEQFF
J gene: TRBJ2-1; V gene: TRBV7-9; D gene: TRBD2; clone size: NA; CDR3 DNA: TGTGCCAGCAGCCCTAGACTAGCGGGTGACAATGAGCAGTTCTTC; CDR3 protein: CASSPRLAGDNEQFF
J gene: TRBJ1-2; V gene: TRBV28; D gene: NA; clone size: NA; CDR3 DNA: TGTGCCAGCAGTCAACTAGGCTACACCTTC; CDR3 protein: CASSQLGYTF
J gene: TRBJ1-1; V gene: TRBV11-2; D gene: NA; clone size: few; CDR3 DNA: TGTGCCAGCAGCCAGGACACGAACACTGAAGCTTTCTTT; CDR3 protein: CASSQDTNTEAFF
J gene: TRBJ1-2; V gene: TRBV25-1; D gene: TRBD1; clone size: NA; CDR3 DNA: TGTGCCAGCAGTCCACCGACAGGGGGGCTTGGCTACACCTTC; CDR3 protein: CASSPPTGGLGYTF
J gene: TRBJ2-5; V gene: TRBV20-1; D gene: NA; clone size: NA; CDR3 DNA: TGCAGTACTACAGGGTTAGAGACCCAGTACTTC; CDR3 protein: CSTTGLETQYF
J gene: TRBJ2-1; V gene: TRBV2; D gene: NA; clone size: NA; CDR3 DNA: TGTGCCAGCAAGTTGGACAGTCACAATGAGCAGTTCTTC; CDR3 protein: CASKLDSHNEQFF
J gene: TRBJ2-3; V gene: TRBV4-2; D gene: TRBD2; clone size: medium-sized; CDR3 DNA: TGTGCCAGCAGCCAAGATGATAGCGGGGGTGGAACAGATACGCAGTATTTT; CDR3 protein: CASSQDDSGGGTDTQYF
J gene: TRBJ2-7; V gene: TRBV28; D gene: TRBD1; clone size: NA; CDR3 DNA: TGTGCCAGCGGACAGGGAGGTCCCTACGAGCAGTACTTC; CDR3 protein: CASGQGGPYEQYF
J gene: TRBJ2-7; V gene: TRBV6-5; D gene: NA; clone size: few; CDR3 DNA: TGTGCCAGCACCCCCGCCGGCACCTACGAGCAGTACTTC; CDR3 protein: CASTPAGTYEQYF